This T cell receptor (beta chain) emerged from a study of T cells in localized non-small cell lung cancer (dated by TCRdb to 2020 to 2022). As for the study more broadly: T cell repertoires of 200 to 300 early-stage NSCLC patients were analyzed, with tumors being compared against uninvolved tumor-adjacent lungs. The cohort comprised some 240 treatment-naïve NSCLC patients with resected, localized lung tumors. A mean age of around 66 years was recorded for the NSCLC patients, of whom more than 120 were male and around 100 were female.

The germline V gene sets CDR1 to SGHNT and CDR2 to YENEEA. From its cysteine to its phenylalanine, the CDR3 spans 13 amino acids. Of all the DNA, just the CDR3 is kept, 39 bases in frame from base 1. V loses 5 bases of germline sequence and J loses 4 bases, and the interval between the two ends is 12 bases. Results and caveats for the whole study, not just this receptor: Longer overall survival was associated with higher T cell density in blood, whereas shorter survival was associated with higher clonality in adjacent lung. A median of around 57 of the top 100 tumor clones turned up in the paired uninvolved adjacent lung, and approximately 30 of those clones also ranked among the top 100 of that same adjacent lung. The highest T cell clonality was observed in uninvolved tumor-adjacent lung, where clonality exceeded that of tumor, suggesting that antigenic responses were more focused in uninvolved tumor-adjacent lung. Multi-region tumor sequencing was not performed, so intratumor heterogeneity could not be excluded. Because the study design was exploratory, TCR variables were selected using unadjusted p-values without false-discovery rate correction.

The immunoSEQ Assay was used to sequence TCR beta CDR3 regions from DNA. On the study's bioinformatics: To compute T cell density, TCR beta template counts were normalized to usable DNA, which was estimated by amplifying housekeeping genes. Using the preseqR package, richness was estimated by extrapolating to 120,000 templates for tissue samples and 400,000 templates for PBMC samples. Clonality was defined as one minus Pielou's evenness. Differential abundance testing on productive amino-acid clonotypes, with a minimum total count of 5 and an alpha of 0.1, was used to identify tissue-enriched TCRs. The Jaccard Index and the Morisita Overlap Index were used to measure repertoire overlap between compartments. GLIPH grouped TCR beta CDR3s together with public tetramer-defined viral CDR3s, and a viral motif had to include at least three viral sequences and show V-gene enrichment. In TCRdb, the immuneACCESS table is reduced to in-frame sequences with V and J assigned. These tables do not hold every clone; where another copy was compared, an unresolved V gene accounts for under half, and the others remain unexplained. From that table come the V and J calls and clone size; the DNA was used to work out D and trimming. The sample table contains 55,000 to 80,000 clones; only one count was recorded for roughly 86% of them. Of the sample, roughly 13% is held by the ten largest clones.

At diagnosis, peripheral blood, uninvolved tumor-adjacent lung and tumor were collected and stored as a combination of fresh-frozen and FFPE material. For TCR repertoire profiling, blood samples were analyzed as peripheral blood mononuclear cells. The table lists this clone with a count of one. No cognate antigen has been identified for it. No quality values exist for individual bases; no much larger clone is one base distant. The sequence joins TRBV11-3 to TRBJ2-7; the D segment could be TRBD2, given 6 matching bases. Here the sequenced sample was peripheral blood, taken before any cancer treatment. The receptor was isolated from a female donor older than 55 with stage I lung adenocarcinoma. The base sequence is TGTGCCAGCAGCCCCGGGGGTCTGTACGAGCAGTACTTC. Its protein product is CASSPGGLYEQYF.